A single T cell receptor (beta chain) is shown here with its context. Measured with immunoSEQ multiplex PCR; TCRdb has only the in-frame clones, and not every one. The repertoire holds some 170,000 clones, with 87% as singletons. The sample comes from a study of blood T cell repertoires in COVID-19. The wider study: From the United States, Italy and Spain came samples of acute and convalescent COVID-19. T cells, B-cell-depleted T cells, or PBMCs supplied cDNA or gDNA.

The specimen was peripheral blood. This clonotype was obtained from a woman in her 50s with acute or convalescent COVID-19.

The CDR3 DNA is TGTGCCAGCAGCTCCTTTAGCGGGAGTACCGGGGAGCTGTTTTTT. Its protein is CASSSFSGSTGELFF. The J gene is TRBJ2-2, the V gene TRBV7-2, with 9 bases fitting TRBD2. CDR3 length: 15 residues. V lost 4 bases, J lost 5 bases, and 5 bases stayed unmatched. Looked up from germline, CDR1 is SGHTA and CDR2 is FQGNSA.